Each of the 23 T cell receptor beta chains below was sequenced from the same sample in a study of T-cell reconstitution after alpha-beta-depleted transplantation in children. Unique molecular identifiers tagged the TCRbeta library. A single record per CDR3 protein comes from TCRdb applying MiXCR to the PCR reads. This sample has about 480,000 distinct CDR3 sequences, with around 13% found just once. The sample was PBMCs from the stem cell graft donor, taken from the stem cell graft. The receptors shown here come from a human donor who donated a stem cell graft to a child with combined immunodeficiency.

J is TRBJ1-6 and V is TRBV6-1; D gene ambiguous. V lost 8 bases and J 10 bases, leaving 15 bases between the germline ends. CDR3 length: 13 amino acids. Germline lookup yields CDR1 MNHNS and CDR2 SASEGT. The CDR3 DNA follows: TGTGCCAGCGAACCCTGGATGGGCTCACCCCTCCACTTT. Protein: CASEPWMGSPLHF.

This clonotype was seen a handful of times. The rearrangement joins TRBV20-1 to TRBJ2-1; TRBD2 matches at 8 bases. There are 13 residues in the CDR3. Germline CDR1 reads DFQATT; CDR2 reads SNEGSKA (reference sequence). The junction had 3 bases not matched to a gene; V was cut back by 1 base and J by 7 bases. CDR3 bases: TGCAGTGCTAGAGTTAGCGGGACAAATGAGCAGTTCTTC. The encoded protein is CSARVSGTNEQFF.

The genes are TRBV6-2 or TRBV6-3 and TRBJ1-1; no reliable D call. CDR1 and CDR2 (germline): MNHEY, SVGEGT. The CDR3 runs 13 residues. V was clipped by 6 bases and J by 5 bases, with 13 bases between them. This CDR3 is CASSRPPGTEAFF. CDR3 nucleotide sequence: TGTGCCAGCAGCCGGCCCCCGGGAACTGAAGCTTTCTTT.

This clonotype was seen many times. This sequence joins TRBV9 and TRBJ2-7; the D is unclear. The CDR3 contains 14 residues. In germline, CDR1 is SGDLS, CDR2 YYNGEE. V shed 0 bases and J shed 4 bases, with 11 bases lying between them. CDR3 DNA: TGTGCCAGCAGCGTAGGAGGCTCAAATTACGAGCAGTACTTC. Its translation is CASSVGGSNYEQYF.

The rearrangement links TRBV10-3 to TRBJ2-7; either TRBD1 or TRBD2 may fit D (6 bases each). CDR1 ENHRY and CDR2 SYGVKD come from the germline V gene. CDR3 length: 13 residues. V gave up 11 bases and J gave up 6 bases, with 20 bases separating them. Here the CDR3 DNA reads TGTGCCGCGCAGAGGGGGGCAGCCGGCGAGCAGTACTTC. Its protein product is CAAQRGAAGEQYF.

V is TRBV20-1 and J is TRBJ2-1; 7 nucleotides match TRBD2. V dropped 0 bases and J dropped 1; count of bases not matched to a gene: 6. CDR1 and CDR2 from the germline V gene are DFQATT and SNEGSKA (reference sequence). This CDR3 contains 16 residues. The CDR3 here is CSARDWLAASYNEQFF. The CDR3 DNA follows: TGCAGTGCTAGAGATTGGCTAGCGGCATCCTACAATGAGCAGTTCTTC.

This clonotype was recorded at least ten times. J is TRBJ2-7 and V is TRBV29-1; 9 bases fit TRBD1. V lost 4 bases, J lost 2 bases, and 3 bases stayed unmatched. CDR3 size: 13 residues. Germline values: CDR1 SQVTM, CDR2 ANQGSEA. The DNA of the CDR3 is TGCAGCGTTGTAGGGACAGGGCCCTACGAGCAGTACTTC. Protein sequence: CSVVGTGPYEQYF.

The CDR3 DNA sequence: TGCGCCAGCCGCGGGGGGGCCCTTTCAAGGAACCAAGAGACCCAGTACTTC. Translating it yields CASRGGALSRNQETQYF. The gene calls are TRBV5-1 and TRBJ2-5; 9 bases line up with TRBD2. Per germline, CDR1 SGHRS and CDR2 YFSETQ. Trimming at V came to 7 bases and at J to 0 bases, leaving 13 bases not matched to a gene. The CDR3 loop spans 17 amino acids. Complete variable domain (other parts from reference TRBV5-1 and TRBJ2-5): KAGVTQTPRYLIKTRGQQVTLSCSPISGHRSVSWYQQTPGQGLQFLFEYFSETQRNKGNFPGRFSGRQFSNSRSEMNVSTLELGDSALYLCASRGGALSRNQETQYFGPGTRLLVL.

This clonotype was seen ten or more times. In DNA, the CDR3 is TGTGCCAGCACTCGGCAGGGGACCAGGGAGACCCAGTACTTC. Its protein is CASTRQGTRETQYF. The chain uses TRBV7-2 and TRBJ2-5; tentative D call: TRBD1 (6 bases). Germline loops: CDR1 SGHTA, CDR2 FQGNSA. This CDR3 contains 14 residues. The V and J ends lost 7 bases and 5 bases respectively, with 17 bases between them.

At least ten counts were recorded for this clonotype. V usage is TRBV12-3 or TRBV12-4 and J usage is TRBJ2-1; D ambiguous. This CDR3 is built from 14 residues. With 1 base removed from V and 2 bases from J, the gap between germline ends came to 6 bases. CDR3 nucleotides: TGTGCCAGCAGTTTAGAAACGGCCTACAATGAGCAGTTCTTC. It codes for CASSLETAYNEQFF.

This clonotype was counted only a few times. The J gene is TRBJ2-7, the V gene TRBV2, with TRBD1 matching over 8 bases. This CDR3 comprises 12 residues. Trimming took 11 bases from V and 2 from J; bases not matched to a gene: 5. Germline assignment: CDR1 SNHLY and CDR2 FYNNEI. CDR3 loop: CAQTGEAYEQYF. Written as DNA, the CDR3 is TGTGCCCAGACAGGGGAAGCCTACGAGCAGTACTTC. Supplemented by reference TRBV2 and TRBJ2-7, the full variable domain reads EPEVTQTPSHQVTQMGQEVILRCVPISNHLYFYWYRQILGQKVEFLVSFYNNEISEKSEIFDDQFSVERPDGSNFTLKIRSTKLEDSAMYFCAQTGEAYEQYFGPGTRLTVT.

This clonotype has just a few counts. The rearrangement links TRBV24-1 to TRBJ2-1; TRBD2 aligns across 8 bases. This CDR3 contains 16 residues. Germline lookup yields CDR1 KGHDR and CDR2 SFDVKD. The V gene end was trimmed by 4 bases and the J gene end by 4 bases; junction bases not matched to a gene: 8. CDR3 in DNA: TGTGCCACCAGTGACTCCTGGACTAGCAGATACAATGAGCAGTTCTTC. Its translation: CATSDSWTSRYNEQFF.

There are many counts of this clonotype. The chain is built from TRBV12-3 or TRBV12-4 and TRBJ2-2; D is unclear. V gave up 3 bases and J gave up 8 bases, with 7 bases separating them. The CDR3 spans 12 residues. The CDR3 coding sequence is TGTGCCAGCAGTTTTGGTGGTGGGGAGCTGTTTTTT. Protein product: CASSFGGGELFF.

The J gene is TRBJ2-3, the V gene TRBV30, with D perhaps TRBD1 (6 bases). This CDR3 has 14 residues. Deletions cut 5 bases from V and 2 bases from J, with 14 bases between. CDR1 and CDR2 (germline): GTSNPN, SVGIG (reference sequence). CDR3 nucleotide sequence: TGTGCCTGGGTCCCCGGACAGTTCACAGATACGCAGTATTTT. Translated, it gives CAWVPGQFTDTQYF. Using reference TRBV30 and TRBJ2-3 for the parts outside the CDR3, the full variable domain is SQTIHQWPATLVQPVGSPLSLECTVEGTSNPNLYWYRQAAGRGLQLLFYSVGIGQISSEVPQNLSASRPQDRQFILSSKKLLLSDSGFYLCAWVPGQFTDTQYFGPGTRLTVL.

This clonotype was observed a few times. The chain is built from TRBV5-1 and TRBJ2-7; 8 bases line up with TRBD1. This CDR3 has 13 amino acids. Germline trimming cut 6 bases from V and 6 bases from J; bases unmatched to any gene: 8. The V gene's germline CDR1 is SGHRS and CDR2 YFSETQ. The CDR3 loop is CASKGQGAAEQYF. Here the CDR3 DNA reads TGCGCCAGCAAAGGCCAGGGGGCGGCCGAGCAGTACTTC. Using reference TRBV5-1 and TRBJ2-7 for the parts outside the CDR3, the full variable domain is KAGVTQTPRYLIKTRGQQVTLSCSPISGHRSVSWYQQTPGQGLQFLFEYFSETQRNKGNFPGRFSGRQFSNSRSEMNVSTLELGDSALYLCASKGQGAAEQYFGPGTRLTVT.

This clonotype was recorded a few times. The chain has TRBV27 and TRBJ1-6, with D hard to call. CDR1 and CDR2 from the germline V gene are MNHEY and SMNVEV (reference sequence). There are 13 residues in the CDR3. Trimming cost V 6 bases and J 7 bases, with 10 bases left between them. CDR3 bases: TGTGCCAGCAGCGAGGATGAGAATTCACCCCTCCACTTT. Translated: CASSEDENSPLHF.

This clonotype has only a few counts. This rearrangement joins TRBV2 to TRBJ2-3; possibly TRBD1 or TRBD2 for D (5 bases each). The CDR3 is made up of 14 amino acids. The germline gives CDR1 SNHLY, CDR2 FYNNEI. V was cut by 11 bases and J by 4 bases, with 19 bases left in between. The CDR3 coding sequence is TGTGCCCGACCGGGACCCCGGGGACCAGATACGCAGTATTTT. Protein: CARPGPRGPDTQYF.

J is TRBJ1-1 and V is TRBV30, with D unresolved. The CDR3 covers 12 residues. With 3 bases removed from V and 0 bases from J, the gap between germline ends came to 5 bases. Germline assignment: CDR1 GTSNPN and CDR2 SVGIG (reference sequence). CDR3 nucleotide sequence: TGTGCCTGGAGCTTTATGAACACTGAAGCTTTCTTT. Amino acids: CAWSFMNTEAFF.

The rearrangement links TRBV20-1 to TRBJ1-2; D perhaps matches TRBD1 (5 bases). With 2 bases removed from V and 14 bases from J, the gap between germline ends came to 21 bases. Germline values: CDR1 DFQATT, CDR2 SNEGSKA (reference sequence). This CDR3 region has 13 residues. The DNA of the CDR3 is TGCAGTGCTAGAAACCCGGGGCGGCCAGATAGAACCTTC. Protein sequence: CSARNPGRPDRTF.

V usage is TRBV5-1 and J usage is TRBJ2-5, with 7 positions matching TRBD2. There are 16 residues in the CDR3. Unmatched junction bases numbered 11, after V lost 4 bases and J lost 2 bases. Germline V gene sequence: CDR1 SGHRS, CDR2 YFSETQ. In DNA form, the CDR3 reads TGCGCCAGCAGCCCGGCGGGAGTCGGAGGGCAAGAGACCCAGTACTTC. Protein: CASSPAGVGGQETQYF.

This clonotype was counted between two and nine times. Sequence at one end of the junction differs from germline and may be a read error. V gene TRBV7-7 combines with J gene TRBJ2-1, with 11 bases matching TRBD1. CDR1 and CDR2 (germline): SSHAT, FNYEAQ (reference sequence). This CDR3 is 14 amino acids long. CDR3 protein: CASSWGTGGNEQFF. As DNA, the CDR3 is TGTGCTAGCAGCTGGGGGACAGGGGGCAATGAGCAGTTCTTC.

V gene TRBV12-3 or TRBV12-4 combines with J gene TRBJ2-2; a possible D gene is TRBD2 (5 bases). The ends were cut back, 1 base at V and 3 bases at J, with 12 bases in the middle. The CDR3 runs to 16 residues. The CDR3 spells CASSLGGPLYTGELFF. The CDR3 DNA follows: TGTGCCAGCAGTTTAGGAGGGCCCCTTTACACCGGGGAGCTGTTTTTT.

This clonotype turned up a few times. The V call is TRBV20-1, the J call TRBJ2-5; 10 nucleotides align to TRBD1. The CDR3 extends over 18 amino acids. V gave up 6 bases and J gave up 2 bases; unmatched junction bases: 18. Looked up from germline, CDR1 is DFQATT and CDR2 is SNEGSKA (reference sequence). CDR3 in amino acids: CSASPYQLWTGGQETQYF. CDR3 bases: TGCAGTGCCTCTCCCTATCAGTTGTGGACAGGGGGACAAGAGACCCAGTACTTC.